This T cell receptor beta chain appears in the sequencing data of a study of regulatory T cells in long-lasting Graves disease. Study information: Antithyroid drug exposure in newly diagnosed Graves' patients had lasted under 3 months. Findings and caveats of the study: Accuracy was perhaps lowered by the small sample size.

Building the TCR beta libraries relied on iRepertoire HTBI primers, and CDR3 regions underwent Arm-PCR. TCRdb re-called the multiplex PCR reads with MiXCR, one entry per CDR3 protein. The table shows 450,000 to 500,000 distinct CDR3 sequences, with roughly 15% occurring only once. This clonotype was recorded a few times. No antigen is known for it. The time point here: newly diagnosed GD, antithyroid drugs for less than 3 months. RNA extracted from PBMCs served as the sequencing template. These same data were also listed under a study on T cells in Graves' hyperthyroidism and ophthalmopathy. That source notes: First-round RT-PCR targeting the TCR CDR3 was performed with the HTBI primer set.

This TCR was recovered from a man between 35 and 55 years old with Graves disease. This specimen was peripheral blood mononuclear cells (PBMCs), taken at new diagnosis, from a patient treated with antithyroid drugs.

The CDR3 DNA reads TGTGCCAGTAGTGTCGAGAGCGGGAGGGCCACCGGGGAGCTGTTTTTT. Translated: CASSVESGRATGELFF. The gene calls are TRBV19 and TRBJ2-2; 10 positions agree with TRBD2. The germline V gene has CDR1 LNHDA and CDR2 SQIVND (reference sequence). This CDR3 has 16 residues. The V gene end was trimmed by 5 bases and the J gene end by 4 bases; junction bases not matched to a gene: 7.